The clone carrying this TCR beta chain has just a few counts. Antigen: not known. Investigators reverse transcribed all isolated RNA, so they sequenced expressed TCRB transcripts. The assay was immunoSEQ multiplex PCR, and TCRdb's table has in-frame clones only and misses some. Of roughly 240,000 clones listed, around 14% were seen once; the top ten hold about 0.024%. These data belong to a study of beta chain features in type 1 diabetes. At the level of the study: Cell yields, age and gender were similar between patients and healthy donors. General study points: Fewer insertions but more deletions were seen at VDJ junctions in type 1 diabetes patients.

Between the trimmed V and J ends, which lost 1 base and 4 bases, there was a span of 8 bases. The germline CDR1 and CDR2 sequences are SGHVS and FQNEAQ. The CDR3 sequence is 14 residues long. Naive, central memory, regulatory and stem cell-like memory cells within the CD4+ compartment were sorted using CD45RO/CCR7/CD25/CD127/CD95/CD27. This sequence was found in a middle-aged woman in good health. The sequencing sample was made of naive CD4+ T cells from blood. The V call is TRBV7-8, the J call TRBJ1-5; no reliable D call. CDR3 sequence (DNA): TGTGCCAGCAGCTTAGACAGCTCGAATCAGCCCCAGCATTTT. Encoded protein: CASSLDSSNQPQHF.